This is a list of T cell receptor beta chains from one sample in a study of blood T cell repertoires in COVID-19. Sequencing used immunoSEQ multiplex PCR; TCRdb keeps in-frame clones, though not all of them. Counted here are fewer than 55,000 clones, about 81% occurring once; the ten biggest clones make up approximately 14%. Sequencing input: peripheral blood. These receptor sequences come from a human donor with acute or convalescent COVID-19. The donor label of this sample is uncertain. Each CDR3 is given with its conserved first and last residue. The D gene is left open where the match is weak. Rows may omit the clone size; those that give it use once, few, many or a size class.

TRBV11-1	once	TRBJ2-5	NA	TGTGCCAGCAGCCCCGCGACCGGGCAAGAGACCCAGTACTTC	CASSPATGQETQYF
TRBV7-2	NA	TRBJ1-1	NA	TGTGCCAGCAGCTTTCCCACAGTTAACACTGAAGCTTTCTTT	CASSFPTVNTEAFF
TRBV2	few	TRBJ2-7	TRBD2	TGTGCCAGCAGTCTCGACAGCGGGGGATATTCACCTTTCTTC	CASSLDSGGYSPFF
TRBV5-5	NA	TRBJ2-1	TRBD2	TGTGCCAGCAGCTTGGACCCGGGAGGCCCCGCATGGGGCAATGAGCAGTTCTTC	CASSLDPGGPAWGNEQFF
TRBV2	few	TRBJ2-7	NA	TGTGCCAGCAGTAAGAACCCGCGTGAGCAGTACTTC	CASSKNPREQYF
TRBV5-1	NA	TRBJ2-3	TRBD2	TGCGCCAGCAGGACCGGCGGGGGTTCGACAGATACGCAGTATTTT	CASRTGGGSTDTQYF
TRBV11-3	NA	TRBJ1-4	NA	TGTGCCAGCAGCTTAGATCTCACAGGGGAAAAACTGTTTTTT	CASSLDLTGEKLFF
TRBV6-5	few	TRBJ1-1	NA	TGTGCCAGCAGTTACCAGGACAGCATGAACACTGAAGCTTTCTTT	CASSYQDSMNTEAFF
TRBV5-6	NA	TRBJ2-3	TRBD2	TGTGCCAGCAGGGGGACTAGCGCCACAGATACGCAGTATTTT	CASRGTSATDTQYF
TRBV7-2	NA	TRBJ1-1	NA	TGTGCCAGCAGCCTAAACATGGGGGGTGCGGGGGACACTGAAGCTTTCTTT	CASSLNMGGAGDTEAFF
TRBV29-1	once	TRBJ1-1	TRBD1	TGCAGCGTCCCCTCAGGGGTTAGAGGGGGCAACACTGAAGCTTTCTTT	CSVPSGVRGGNTEAFF
TRBV28	NA	TRBJ1-2	NA	TGTGCCAGCAGTTTAGGGGGGGGACACCAGGTCGATGGCTACACCTTC	CASSLGGGHQVDGYTF
TRBV24-1	NA	TRBJ1-1	TRBD1	TGTGCCACCAGAGGGAAGACGGGACAGGGGAACACTGAAGCTTTCTTT	CATRGKTGQGNTEAFF
TRBV9	NA	TRBJ2-3	NA	TGTGCCAGCAGCGCCAGGACGGCGATGGGGGGAGATACGCAGTATTTT	CASSARTAMGGDTQYF
TRBV28	NA	TRBJ2-7	TRBD2	TGTGCCAGCAGTCCTACCGGGACTATCTACGAGCAGTACTTC	CASSPTGTIYEQYF
TRBV18	NA	TRBJ1-2	TRBD1	TGTGCCAGCTCACCAAGCTCGGGACAGATAAATGGCTACACCTTC	CASSPSSGQINGYTF
TRBV29-1	NA	TRBJ1-1	NA	TGCAGCGTTGAACAGGAAGCTTTCTTT	CSVEQEAFF
TRBV9	NA	TRBJ2-1	TRBD2	TGTGCCAGCAGCGTAGTGAGCGGGAGGAACAATGAGCAGTTCTTC	CASSVVSGRNNEQFF
TRBV6-5	NA	TRBJ1-1	NA	TGTGCCAGCAGGGTCAGATTGAACACTGAAGCTTTCTTT	CASRVRLNTEAFF
TRBV7-2	NA	TRBJ2-1	NA	TGTGCCAGCTTCCTGGGCAGGGCCGCCTACAATGAGCAGTTCTTC	CASFLGRAAYNEQFF
TRBV19	NA	TRBJ2-5	NA	TGTGCCAGTAGTATGGGGGGATCCCTTGGGGAGACCCAGTACTTC	CASSMGGSLGETQYF
TRBV6-1	NA	TRBJ1-6	NA	TGTGCCAGCAGTGAAGCCCTTCAGGATTCACCCCTCCACTTT	CASSEALQDSPLHF
TRBV6-5	NA	TRBJ1-2	TRBD1	TGTGCCAGCAGCCCCCGGACAGGCGGGATTGGCTACACCTTC	CASSPRTGGIGYTF